What follows describes a single T cell receptor beta chain. This entry comes from a study of technical replicates of blood from several donors. The CDR3 is made up of 15 amino acids. Per germline, CDR1 SGHTA and CDR2 FQGTGA. V lost 5 bases and J lost 4; bases outside the gene matches: 8. Data came from immunoSEQ multiplex PCR; TCRdb stores just in-frame clones and leaves some out. The sample contains fewer than 75,000 clones, roughly 90% of which appear only once. The TCR comes from a human donor in good health. Some clones in this sample may be carry-over from other donors' samples. This chain links TRBV7-3 with TRBJ2-1; 7 bases agree with TRBD2. Sequencing was performed on PBMCs. The CDR3 bases are TGTGCCAGCAGCGAGCGGGGCCCGGGGTACAATGAGCAGTTCTTC. Translation: CASSERGPGYNEQFF.